Included here is one T cell receptor (beta chain) sequence, with context. The CDR3 is 14 residues long. Germline-derived CDR1 and CDR2 are SGHTS and YDEGEE. The trim removed 4 bases at V and 6 bases at J, leaving 7 bases unmatched. Using immunoSEQ multiplex PCR, the repertoire was profiled, and TCRdb retains in-frame clones only, with some absent. The table lists roughly 38,000 clones, roughly 93% of them singletons, with roughly 8.1% in the top ten. This entry is derived from a study of T cell changes during pregnancy in multiple sclerosis. The source was CD8+ T cells from peripheral blood mononuclear cells, collected in the third trimester of pregnancy. The V and J genes are TRBV5-8 and TRBJ2-7; 10 positions match TRBD2. The origin of this receptor is a female donor with multiple sclerosis, enrolled in a pregnancy study. DNA for the CDR3: TGTGCCAGCAGCCCAAGCGGGAGGGCCGGCGAGCAGTACTTC. Amino acids: CASSPSGRAGEQYF.